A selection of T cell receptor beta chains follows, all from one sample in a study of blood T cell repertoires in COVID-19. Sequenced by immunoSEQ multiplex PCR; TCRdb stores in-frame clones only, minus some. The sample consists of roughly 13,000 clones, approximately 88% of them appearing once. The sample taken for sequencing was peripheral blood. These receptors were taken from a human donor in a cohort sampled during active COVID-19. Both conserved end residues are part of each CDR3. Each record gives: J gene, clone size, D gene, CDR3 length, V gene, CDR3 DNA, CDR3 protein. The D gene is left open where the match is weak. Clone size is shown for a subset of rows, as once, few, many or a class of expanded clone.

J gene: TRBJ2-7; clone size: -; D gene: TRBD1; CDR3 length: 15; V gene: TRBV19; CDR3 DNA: TGTGCCAGTAGTATCGAGGCAGGGGGCCCCTACGAGCAGTACTTC; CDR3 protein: CASSIEAGGPYEQYF
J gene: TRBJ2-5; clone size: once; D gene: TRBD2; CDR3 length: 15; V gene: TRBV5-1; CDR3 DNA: TGCGCCAGCAGCCCCCCTAGCGGCTTCCAAGAGACCCAGTACTTC; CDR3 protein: CASSPPSGFQETQYF
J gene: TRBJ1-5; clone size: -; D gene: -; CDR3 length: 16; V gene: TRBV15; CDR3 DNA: TGTGCCACCAGCAGAGAAAGCAGGGTCTACAATCAGCCCCAGCATTTT; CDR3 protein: CATSRESRVYNQPQHF
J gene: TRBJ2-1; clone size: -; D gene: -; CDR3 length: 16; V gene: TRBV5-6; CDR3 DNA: TGTGCCAGCAGCCTTTCCGGACCGACCCCGGGGAATGAGCAGTTCTTC; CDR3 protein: CASSLSGPTPGNEQFF
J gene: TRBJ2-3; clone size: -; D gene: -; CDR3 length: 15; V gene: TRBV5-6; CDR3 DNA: TGTGCCAGCAGCTTCCGGGCAGTTCGGGGAGATACGCAGTATTTT; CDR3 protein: CASSFRAVRGDTQYF
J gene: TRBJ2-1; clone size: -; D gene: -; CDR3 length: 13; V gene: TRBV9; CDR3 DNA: TGTGCCAGCCGAGGCGGAAACTACAATGAGCAGTTCTTC; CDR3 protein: CASRGGNYNEQFF
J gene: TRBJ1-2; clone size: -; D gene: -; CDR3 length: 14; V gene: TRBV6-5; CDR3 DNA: TGTGCCAGCTGCAGTATTCGGGCGGGTTATGGCTACACCTTC; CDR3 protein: CASCSIRAGYGYTF
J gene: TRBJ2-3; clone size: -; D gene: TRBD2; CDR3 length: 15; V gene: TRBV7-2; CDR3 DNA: TGTGCCAGCAGCAGTACCGGGACTAGCGGGGATACGCAGTATTTT; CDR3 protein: CASSSTGTSGDTQYF
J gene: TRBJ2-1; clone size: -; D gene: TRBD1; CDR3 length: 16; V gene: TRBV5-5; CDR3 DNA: TGTGCCAGCAGCTTGACCGGGACAGGGGGTTACAATGAGCAGTTCTTC; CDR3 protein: CASSLTGTGGYNEQFF
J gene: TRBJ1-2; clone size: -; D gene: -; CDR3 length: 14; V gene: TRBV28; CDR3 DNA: TGTGCCAGCAGCCCCGTCGGGGGGGGGTATGGCTACACCTTC; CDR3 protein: CASSPVGGGYGYTF
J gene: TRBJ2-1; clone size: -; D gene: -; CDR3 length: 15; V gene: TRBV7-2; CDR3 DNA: TGTGCCAGCAGCTTTGGTAGCGCCTCCTACAATGAGCAGTTCTTC; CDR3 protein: CASSFGSASYNEQFF
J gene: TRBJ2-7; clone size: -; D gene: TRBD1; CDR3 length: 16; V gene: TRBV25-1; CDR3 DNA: TGTGCCAGCAGTGAATCGCACAGGGGGCGGGTTGGCGAGCAGTACTTC; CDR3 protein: CASSESHRGRVGEQYF
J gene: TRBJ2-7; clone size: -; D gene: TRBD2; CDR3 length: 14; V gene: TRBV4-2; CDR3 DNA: TGTGCCAGCAGCCGAGCGGGAGACATCTACGAGCAGTACTTC; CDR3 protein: CASSRAGDIYEQYF
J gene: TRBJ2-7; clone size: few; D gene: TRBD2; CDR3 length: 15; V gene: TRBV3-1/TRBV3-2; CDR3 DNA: TGTGCCAGCAGCCAAGGACTAGCGGGGACCTACGAGCAGTACTTC; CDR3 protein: CASSQGLAGTYEQYF
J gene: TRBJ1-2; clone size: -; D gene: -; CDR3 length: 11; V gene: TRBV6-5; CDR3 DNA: TGTGCCAGCAGGTCGAGGTATGGCTACACCTTC; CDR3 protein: CASRSRYGYTF
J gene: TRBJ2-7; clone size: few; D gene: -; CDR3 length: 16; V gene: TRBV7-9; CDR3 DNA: TGTGCCAGCAGCTCTGTGACAGGCCTCAGCTCCTACGAGCAGTACTTC; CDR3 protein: CASSSVTGLSSYEQYF
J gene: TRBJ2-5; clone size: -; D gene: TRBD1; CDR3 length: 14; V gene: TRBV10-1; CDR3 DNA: TGCGCCAGCAGTGTGGCAGGGGGCTTGGAGACCCAGTACTTC; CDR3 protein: CASSVAGGLETQYF
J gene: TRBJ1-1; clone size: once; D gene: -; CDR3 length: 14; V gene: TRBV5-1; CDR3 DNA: TGCGCCAGCAGCTTGGACGGGAGGGACACTGAAGCTTTCTTT; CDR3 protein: CASSLDGRDTEAFF
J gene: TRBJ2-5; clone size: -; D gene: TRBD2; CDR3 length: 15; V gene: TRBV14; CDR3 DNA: TGTGCCAGCAGCCCTCTCCGCGGGGGGCAAGAGACCCAGTACTTC; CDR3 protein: CASSPLRGGQETQYF
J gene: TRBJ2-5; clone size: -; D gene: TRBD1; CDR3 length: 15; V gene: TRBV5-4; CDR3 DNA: TGTGCCCCCTCAACGAGGGGGCAAAAGCAAGAGACCCAGTACTTC; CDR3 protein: CAPSTRGQKQETQYF
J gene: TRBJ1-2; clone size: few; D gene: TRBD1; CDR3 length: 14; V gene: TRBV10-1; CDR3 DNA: TGCGCCAGCAGTGGGGGACAGTTGAACTATGGCTACACCTTC; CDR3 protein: CASSGGQLNYGYTF
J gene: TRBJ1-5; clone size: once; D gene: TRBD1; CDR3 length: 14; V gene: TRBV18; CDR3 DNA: TGTGCCAGCTCACCGGGTGGACAGGGGCAGCCCCAGCATTTT; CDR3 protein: CASSPGGQGQPQHF
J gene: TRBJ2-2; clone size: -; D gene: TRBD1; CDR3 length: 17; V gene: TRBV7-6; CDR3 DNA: TGTGCCAGCAGAAAAAGTGTGGGACAGGGAAGCACCGGGGAGCTGTTTTTT; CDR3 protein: CASRKSVGQGSTGELFF
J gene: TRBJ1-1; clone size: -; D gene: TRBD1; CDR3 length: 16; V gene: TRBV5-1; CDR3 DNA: TGCGCCAGCAACTTAACACCAGGGGGCGCGAACACTGAAGCTTTCTTT; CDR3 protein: CASNLTPGGANTEAFF
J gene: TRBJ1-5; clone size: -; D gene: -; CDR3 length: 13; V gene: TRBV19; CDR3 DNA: TGTGCCAGTAGTGGAGGGGGCAATCAGCCCCAGCATTTT; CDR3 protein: CASSGGGNQPQHF
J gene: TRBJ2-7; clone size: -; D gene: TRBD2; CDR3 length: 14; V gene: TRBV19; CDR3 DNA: TGTGCCAGTAAAGGGACTAGCGGGAGCAACGAGCAGTACTTC; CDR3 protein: CASKGTSGSNEQYF
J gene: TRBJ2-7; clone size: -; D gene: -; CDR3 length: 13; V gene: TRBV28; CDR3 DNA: TGTGCCAGCAGTTTAGAGACTAACTACGAGCAGTACTTC; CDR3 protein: CASSLETNYEQYF
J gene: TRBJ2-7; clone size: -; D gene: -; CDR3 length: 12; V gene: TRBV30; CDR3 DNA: TGTGCCTGGAGTGTAGACGGGAGTAAGCAGTACTTC; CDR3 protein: CAWSVDGSKQYF
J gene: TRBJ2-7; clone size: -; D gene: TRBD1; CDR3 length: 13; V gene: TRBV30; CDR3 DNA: TGTGCCTGGACCGGGACAGGTTGGTCCGAGCAGTACTTC; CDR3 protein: CAWTGTGWSEQYF
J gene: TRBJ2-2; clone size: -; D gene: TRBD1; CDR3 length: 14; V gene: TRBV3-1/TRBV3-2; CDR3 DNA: TGTGCCACCGAGAACAGGGGGAACACCGGGGAGCTGTTTTTT; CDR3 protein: CATENRGNTGELFF
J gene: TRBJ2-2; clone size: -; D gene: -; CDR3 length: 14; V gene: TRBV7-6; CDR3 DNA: TGTGCCAGCAGCTCTACAGCGAACACCGGGGAGCTGTTTTTT; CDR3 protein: CASSSTANTGELFF
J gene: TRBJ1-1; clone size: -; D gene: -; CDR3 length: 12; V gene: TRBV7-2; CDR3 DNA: TGTGCCAGCAGCCCGCGGAACACTGAAGCTTTCTTT; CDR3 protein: CASSPRNTEAFF
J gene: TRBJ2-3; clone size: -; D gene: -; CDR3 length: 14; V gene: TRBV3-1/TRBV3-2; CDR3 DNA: TGTGCCAGCAGCCAAGCGGGTGGCGCAGATACGCAGTATTTT; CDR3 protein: CASSQAGGADTQYF
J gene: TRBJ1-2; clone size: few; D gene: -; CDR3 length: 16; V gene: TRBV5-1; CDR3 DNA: TGCGCCAGCAGCTTGGATTTCGGGGGAAAAGGAGATGGCTACACCTTC; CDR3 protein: CASSLDFGGKGDGYTF
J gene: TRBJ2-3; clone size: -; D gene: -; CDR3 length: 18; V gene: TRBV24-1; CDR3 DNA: TGTGCCACCAGTGGTGGGCTAGTCGGAGCGGTACACACAGATACGCAGTATTTT; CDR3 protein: CATSGGLVGAVHTDTQYF
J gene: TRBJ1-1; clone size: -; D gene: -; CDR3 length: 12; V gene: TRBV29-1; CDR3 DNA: TGCAGCGGTGGCGTAGGGGGCACTGAAGCTTTCTTT; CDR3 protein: CSGGVGGTEAFF
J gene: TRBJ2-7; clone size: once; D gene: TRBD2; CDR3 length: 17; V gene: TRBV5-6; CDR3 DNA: TGTGCCAGCAGCTTGAAACTAGCGGGACATCTGTCCTACGAGCAGTACTTC; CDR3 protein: CASSLKLAGHLSYEQYF
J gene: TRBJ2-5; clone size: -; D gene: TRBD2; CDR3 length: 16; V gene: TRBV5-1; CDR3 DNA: TGCGCCAGCAGCTTGGTTCCAGCGGGAGAGGGAGAGACCCAGTACTTC; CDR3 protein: CASSLVPAGEGETQYF
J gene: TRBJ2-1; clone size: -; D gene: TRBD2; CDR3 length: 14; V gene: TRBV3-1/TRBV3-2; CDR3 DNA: TGTGCCAGCATCGGGACTAGCGGAAACAATGAGCAGTTCTTC; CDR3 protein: CASIGTSGNNEQFF
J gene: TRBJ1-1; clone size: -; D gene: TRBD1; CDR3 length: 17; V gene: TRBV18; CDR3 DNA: TGTGCCAGCTCACAGAGACGCGACAGGGCAGGGAACACTGAAGCTTTCTTT; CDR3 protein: CASSQRRDRAGNTEAFF
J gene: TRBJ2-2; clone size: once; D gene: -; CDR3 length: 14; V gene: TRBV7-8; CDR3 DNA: TGTGCCAGCAGCTTAGGGGGAGTCACCGGGGAGCTGTTTTTT; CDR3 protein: CASSLGGVTGELFF
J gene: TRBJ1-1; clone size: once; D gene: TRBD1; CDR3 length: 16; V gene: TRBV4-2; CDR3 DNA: TGTGCCAGCAGCCAACAAAGGACAGGGGTAAACACTGAAGCTTTCTTT; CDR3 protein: CASSQQRTGVNTEAFF
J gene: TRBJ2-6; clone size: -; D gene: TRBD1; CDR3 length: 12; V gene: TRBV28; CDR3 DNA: TGTGCCAGCAGTTCGAGAAACAGGGGGGTGTATTTC; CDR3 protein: CASSSRNRGVYF
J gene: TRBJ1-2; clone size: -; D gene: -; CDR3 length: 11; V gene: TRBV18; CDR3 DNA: TGTGCCAGCTCACCGAGTGAAGGCTACACCTTC; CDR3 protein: CASSPSEGYTF
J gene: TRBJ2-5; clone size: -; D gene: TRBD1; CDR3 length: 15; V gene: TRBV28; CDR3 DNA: TGTGCCAGCAGTTGGACAGGGACTTTACAAGAGACCCAGTACTTC; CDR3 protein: CASSWTGTLQETQYF
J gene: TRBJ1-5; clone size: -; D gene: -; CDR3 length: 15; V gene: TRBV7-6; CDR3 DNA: TGTGCCAGCAGCTTTTCGGGTGGTAGCAATCAGCCCCAGCATTTT; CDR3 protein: CASSFSGGSNQPQHF
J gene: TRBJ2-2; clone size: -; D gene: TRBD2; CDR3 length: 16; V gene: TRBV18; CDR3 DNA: TGTGCCAGCTCACTACTAGCGGGAACGAACACCGGGGAGCTGTTTTTT; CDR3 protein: CASSLLAGTNTGELFF
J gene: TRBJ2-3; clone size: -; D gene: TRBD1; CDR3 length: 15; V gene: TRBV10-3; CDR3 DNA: TGTGCCATCAGTGAGGACAGGGCGGATCAAGATACGCAGTATTTT; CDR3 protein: CAISEDRADQDTQYF
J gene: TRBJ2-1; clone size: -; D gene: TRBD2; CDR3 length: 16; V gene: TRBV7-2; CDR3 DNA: TGTGCCAGCAGCTTAGGACTAGCGGGAGGGTACAATGAGCAGTTCTTC; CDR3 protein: CASSLGLAGGYNEQFF
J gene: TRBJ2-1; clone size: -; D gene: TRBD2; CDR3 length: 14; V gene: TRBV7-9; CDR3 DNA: TGTGCCAGCAGCTTCCCGACTAGCGGGAGGGCCGGGTTCTTC; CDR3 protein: CASSFPTSGRAGFF
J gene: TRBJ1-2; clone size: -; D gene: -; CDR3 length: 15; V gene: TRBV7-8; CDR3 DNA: TGTGCCAGCAGCTTAAGGGGGGGCGGGCCCTATGGCTACACCTTC; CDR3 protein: CASSLRGGGPYGYTF
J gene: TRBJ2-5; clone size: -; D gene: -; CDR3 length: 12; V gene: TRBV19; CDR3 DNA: TGTGCCAGTAGTAGCCTAGCAGAGACCCAGTACTTC; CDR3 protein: CASSSLAETQYF
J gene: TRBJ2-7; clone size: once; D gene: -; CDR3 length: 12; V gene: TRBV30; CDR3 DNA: TGTGCCTGGGGCCTCCTCTCCTACGAGCAGTACTTC; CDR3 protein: CAWGLLSYEQYF